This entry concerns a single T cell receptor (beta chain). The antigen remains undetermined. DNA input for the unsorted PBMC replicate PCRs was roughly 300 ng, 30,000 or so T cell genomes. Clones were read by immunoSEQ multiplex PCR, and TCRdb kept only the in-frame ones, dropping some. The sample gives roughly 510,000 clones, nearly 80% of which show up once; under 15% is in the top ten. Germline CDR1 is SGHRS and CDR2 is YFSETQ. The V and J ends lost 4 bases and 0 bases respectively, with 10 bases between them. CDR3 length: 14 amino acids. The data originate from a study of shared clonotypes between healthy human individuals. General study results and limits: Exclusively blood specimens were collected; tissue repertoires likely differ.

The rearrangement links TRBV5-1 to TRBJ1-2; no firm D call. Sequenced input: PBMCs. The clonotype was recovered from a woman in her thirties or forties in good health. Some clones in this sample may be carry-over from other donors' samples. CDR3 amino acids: CASSITDSNYGYTF. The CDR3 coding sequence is TGCGCCAGCAGCATAACAGATTCTAACTATGGCTACACCTTC.